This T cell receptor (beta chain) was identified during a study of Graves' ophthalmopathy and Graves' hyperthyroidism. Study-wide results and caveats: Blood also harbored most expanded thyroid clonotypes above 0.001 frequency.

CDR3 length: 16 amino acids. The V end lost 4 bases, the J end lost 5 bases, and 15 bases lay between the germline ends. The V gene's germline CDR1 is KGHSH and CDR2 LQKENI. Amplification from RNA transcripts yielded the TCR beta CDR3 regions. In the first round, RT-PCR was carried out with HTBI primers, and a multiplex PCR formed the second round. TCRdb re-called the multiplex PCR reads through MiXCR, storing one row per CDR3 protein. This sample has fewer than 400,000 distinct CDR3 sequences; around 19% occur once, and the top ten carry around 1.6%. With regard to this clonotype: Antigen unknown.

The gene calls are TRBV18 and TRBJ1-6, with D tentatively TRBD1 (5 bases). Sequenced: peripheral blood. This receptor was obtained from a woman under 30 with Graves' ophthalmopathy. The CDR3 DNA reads TGTGCCAGCTCACTAGGGACTGCGGCGAATAATTCACCCCTCCACTTT. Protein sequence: CASSLGTAANNSPLHF.